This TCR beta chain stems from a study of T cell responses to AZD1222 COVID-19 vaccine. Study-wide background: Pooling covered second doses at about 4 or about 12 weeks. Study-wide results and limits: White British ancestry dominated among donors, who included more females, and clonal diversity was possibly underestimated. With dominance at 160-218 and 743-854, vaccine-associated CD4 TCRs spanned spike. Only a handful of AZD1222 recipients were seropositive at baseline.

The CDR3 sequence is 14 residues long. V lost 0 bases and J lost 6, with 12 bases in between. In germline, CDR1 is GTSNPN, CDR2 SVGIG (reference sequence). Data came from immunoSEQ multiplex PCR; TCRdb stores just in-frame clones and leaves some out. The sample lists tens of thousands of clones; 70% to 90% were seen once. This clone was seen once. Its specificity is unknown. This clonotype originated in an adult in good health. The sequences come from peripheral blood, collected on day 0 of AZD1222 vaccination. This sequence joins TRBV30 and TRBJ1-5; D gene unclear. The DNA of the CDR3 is TGTGCCTGGAGTGTAACGGGTGGAGGTCAGCCCCAGCATTTT. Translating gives CAWSVTGGGQPQHF.